Given below is one T cell receptor beta chain in context. This specimen comes from a study of cytomegalovirus exposure and HLA in healthy donors. This CDR3 region has 14 residues. The V gene lost 1 base and the J gene lost 3 bases, with 8 bases spanning the gap. Germline V gives CDR1 SGHTA, CDR2 FQGTGA. PCR employed 60 Vbeta and 13 Jbeta primers. TCRdb's copy holds only in-frame clones and misses some; the assay was immunoSEQ multiplex PCR. The sample includes 200,000 or so clones, roughly four fifths of them seen just once. The sequencing sample was made of PBMCs. This sequence joins TRBV7-3 and TRBJ2-3, with a weak D call TRBD1 (5 bases). The TCR sequence derives from a boy under 10 years old in good health and CMV-seronegative. CDR3 bases: TGTGCCAGCAGCTTAAATCCAGGGACAGATACGCAGTATTTT. Amino acid sequence: CASSLNPGTDTQYF.